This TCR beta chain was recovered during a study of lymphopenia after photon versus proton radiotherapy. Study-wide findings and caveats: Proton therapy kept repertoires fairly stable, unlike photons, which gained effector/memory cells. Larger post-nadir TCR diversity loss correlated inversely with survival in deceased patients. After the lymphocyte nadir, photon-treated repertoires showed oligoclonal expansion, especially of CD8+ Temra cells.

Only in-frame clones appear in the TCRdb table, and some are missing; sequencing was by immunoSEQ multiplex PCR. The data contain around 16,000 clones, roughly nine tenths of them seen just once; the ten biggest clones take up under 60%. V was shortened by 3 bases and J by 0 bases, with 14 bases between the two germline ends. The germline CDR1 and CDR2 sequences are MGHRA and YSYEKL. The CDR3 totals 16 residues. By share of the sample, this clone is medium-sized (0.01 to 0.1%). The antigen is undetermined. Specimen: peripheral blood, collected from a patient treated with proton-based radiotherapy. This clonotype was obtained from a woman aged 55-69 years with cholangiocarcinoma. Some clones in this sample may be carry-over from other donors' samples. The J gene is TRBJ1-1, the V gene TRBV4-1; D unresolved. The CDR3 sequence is CASSHVAGIMNTEAFF. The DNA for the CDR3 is TGCGCCAGCAGCCACGTCGCCGGGATTATGAACACTGAAGCTTTCTTT.